This entry concerns a single TCR beta chain. Germline V gene lookup returns CDR1 MNHEY and CDR2 SMNVEV (reference sequence). This CDR3 comprises 15 residues. Trimming shortened V by 2 bases and J by 3 bases, and 11 bases separated the two germline ends. The sample comes from a study of blood T cell repertoires in COVID-19. Study-level background: The United States, Italy and Spain supplied acute and convalescent COVID-19 samples. Sample material is recorded as cDNA or gDNA derived from T cells, B-cell-depleted T cells, or PBMCs.

In the authors' methods: Reference gene primer amplification gave nucleated cell count estimates. Data came from immunoSEQ multiplex PCR; TCRdb stores just in-frame clones and leaves some out. From that table come the V and J calls and clone size; the DNA was used to work out D and trimming. Of roughly 230,000 clones detected, roughly nine tenths appear once; the ten largest clones hold 4.6%. J is TRBJ1-5 and V is TRBV27, with D tentatively TRBD1 (6 bases). The TCR was taken from a woman in her thirties or forties who had recovered from COVID-19. The sequenced sample was peripheral blood. The CDR3 is CASSLATGNNQPQHF. In DNA form, the CDR3 reads TGTGCCAGCAGTTTAGCGACAGGAAACAATCAGCCCCAGCATTTT.